The 19 T cell receptor beta chains below come from one sample, sequenced in a study of graft-versus-host responses after intestinal transplantation (dated by TCRdb to the early 2020s). These receptors have no known antigen. In light of the paper, this sample's time point label describes: cells obtained before transplantation from donor or recipient. To prepare the library, the immunoSEQ multiplex PCR assay was applied. TCRdb obtained this table from immuneACCESS and retained in-frame rearrangements with V and J assigned. These tables miss some clones; where compared with another copy, unresolved V genes account for less than half of the shortfall, and the remainder is unexplained. For this sample there are nearly 95,000 clones; under 95% appear just once. The ten largest clones add up to roughly 2% of the sample. The sequencing used unstimulated CD8+ T cells sorted from spleen or lymph node cells, collected before intestinal transplant. The receptor set was obtained from a human donor who received an intestinal transplant.

The chain combines TRBV7-8 with TRBJ2-3, with a tentative D call TRBD1 (6 bases). V gave up 1 base and J gave up 2 bases, with 13 bases separating them. Germline CDR1 SGHVS, CDR2 FQNEAQ. The CDR3 spans 16 residues. The CDR3 here is CASSLDPGQLTDTQYF. The CDR3 DNA is TGTGCCAGCAGCTTAGACCCCGGACAGCTCACAGATACGCAGTATTTT.

The chain is built from TRBV5-6 and TRBJ2-7; 12 bases line up with TRBD2. This CDR3 is 17 amino acids long. Per germline, CDR1 SGHDT and CDR2 YYEEEE. The V and J ends lost 2 bases and 5 bases, in that order; junction bases with no gene match: 11. CDR3 DNA sequence: TGTGCCAGCAGCTTTGGGGGACTAGCGGGTCCTCTTGACGAGCAGTACTTC. As protein: CASSFGGLAGPLDEQYF.

CDR3 protein: CASSELGAGSPLHF. CDR3 DNA sequence: TGTGCCAGCAGTGAACTAGGGGCTGGTTCACCCCTCCACTTT. The rearrangement links TRBV25-1 to TRBJ1-6, with D possibly being TRBD1 (5 bases). From germline, CDR1 is MGHDK and CDR2 SYGVNS. The CDR3 totals 14 residues. Trimming left V 2 bases short and J 9 bases short, with 11 bases between.

The V gene is TRBV10-2, the J gene TRBJ1-2; TRBD1 matches at 8 bases. The V segment lost 8 bases and the J segment 3 bases; nucleotides outside the gene matches: 8. The CDR3 has 14 amino acids. Per germline, CDR1 WSHSY and CDR2 SAAADI. This CDR3 reads CASGGTGYYYGYTF. CDR3 coding DNA: TGCGCCAGCGGGGGGACAGGCTACTACTATGGCTACACCTTC.

The J gene is TRBJ2-7, the V gene TRBV7-8; D may be TRBD1 (5 bases). V was trimmed by 7 bases and J by 2 bases, leaving 21 bases between them. Germline CDR1 is SGHVS and CDR2 is FQNEAQ. The CDR3 spans 16 residues. CDR3 sequence: CASTYPGAGRTYEQYF. For the CDR3, the DNA is TGTGCCAGCACCTACCCTGGGGCCGGACGGACCTACGAGCAGTACTTC.

The chain joins TRBV10-1 to TRBJ2-1; D is uncertain. CDR1 is WNHNN and CDR2 is SYGVQD in the germline V gene (reference sequence). This CDR3 has 11 residues. Deletions cut 4 bases from V and 5 bases from J, with 3 bases between. The DNA for the CDR3 is TGCGCCAGCAGTGTAAACAATGAGCAGTTCTTC. Protein product: CASSVNNEQFF.

The chain carries TRBV4-3 and TRBJ1-1; the D is unclear. The V gene's germline CDR1 is LGHNA and CDR2 YSLEER. The CDR3 consists of 16 residues. V was clipped by 0 bases and J by 1 base, with 12 bases between them. The DNA of the CDR3 is TGCGCCAGCAGCCAAGATCAGAATTTTGGGAACACTGAAGCTTTCTTT. It translates to CASSQDQNFGNTEAFF.

V gene TRBV19 combines with J gene TRBJ1-1, with 9 positions matching TRBD1. This CDR3 is 16 amino acids long. J was trimmed by 4 bases and V by 3 bases; bases with no gene match: 9. Germline V CDR1 and CDR2: LNHDA, SQIVND (reference sequence). The CDR3 region is CASSIGTGIRGTEAFF. The CDR3 DNA reads TGTGCCAGTAGTATTGGGACAGGGATACGGGGCACTGAAGCTTTCTTT.

In DNA form, the CDR3 reads TGTGCCATCAGTGAGTCGGGGGGACAGGGGGCTCGGGAGCAGTACTTC. This sequence encodes CAISESGGQGAREQYF. The J gene is TRBJ2-7, the V gene TRBV10-3; TRBD1 matches 12 bases. Germline values: CDR1 ENHRY, CDR2 SYGVKD. Trimming cost V 0 bases and J 7 bases; bases outside gene matches: 7. The CDR3 extends over 16 amino acids.

This chain connects TRBV9 to TRBJ2-7, with unresolved D. V was pared by 0 bases and J by 0 bases, with 13 bases between. The CDR3 has 16 residues. CDR1 and CDR2 from the germline V gene are SGDLS and YYNGEE. The chain's CDR3 is CASSVDDRGASYEQYF. The CDR3 DNA is TGTGCCAGCAGCGTAGATGATCGAGGAGCCTCCTACGAGCAGTACTTC. The whole variable domain, remainder taken from reference TRBV9 and TRBJ2-7, is DSGVTQTPKHLITATGQRVTLRCSPRSGDLSVYWYQQSLDQGLQFLIQYYNGEERAKGNILERFSAQQFPDLHSELNLSSLELGDSALYFCASSVDDRGASYEQYFGPGTRLTVT.

The genes are TRBV7-9 and TRBJ2-7; unclear D gene. This CDR3 region has 14 residues. With 3 bases removed from V and 3 bases from J, the gap between germline ends came to 12 bases. Germline V CDR1 and CDR2: SEHNR, FQNEAQ (reference sequence). This CDR3 is CASSLGNGIYEQYF. The CDR3 DNA is TGTGCCAGCAGCTTGGGCAACGGAATCTACGAGCAGTACTTC.

The rearrangement uses TRBV2 and TRBJ2-5, with TRBD2 matching 8 bases. Looked up from germline, CDR1 is SNHLY and CDR2 is FYNNEI. Unmatched junction bases numbered 9, after V lost 7 bases and J lost 5 bases. This CDR3 is built from 14 residues. DNA of the CDR3: TGTGCCAGCAAGATGGGACTAGGGAGGGAGACCCAGTACTTC. Amino acids: CASKMGLGRETQYF.

The rearrangement uses TRBV30 and TRBJ2-3; 10 bases match TRBD2. CDR1 GTSNPN and CDR2 SVGIG come from the germline V gene (reference sequence). The CDR3 has 14 residues. V lost 0 bases to trimming and J lost 5 bases; unmatched junction nucleotides: 2. CDR3 loop: CAWSVAGGGDTQYF. The CDR3 DNA is TGTGCCTGGAGTGTAGCGGGGGGGGGAGATACGCAGTATTTT. The variable domain in full, with the rest retrieved from reference TRBV30 and TRBJ2-3, is SQTIHQWPATLVQPVGSPLSLECTVEGTSNPNLYWYRQAAGRGLQLLFYSVGIGQISSEVPQNLSASRPQDRQFILSSKKLLLSDSGFYLCAWSVAGGGDTQYFGPGTRLTVL.

J is TRBJ2-1 and V is TRBV7-2; 8 bases line up with TRBD1. This CDR3 comprises 15 residues. Germline V gives CDR1 SGHTA, CDR2 FQGNSA. V lost 2 bases and J lost 4; bases outside the gene matches: 4. CDR3 coding DNA: TGTGCCAGCAGCTTAATTACAGGGGGGTACAATGAGCAGTTCTTC. This sequence encodes CASSLITGGYNEQFF.

The CDR3 loop reads CASSSRGSTDTQYF. DNA for the CDR3: TGTGCCAGCAGTTCGCGGGGCAGCACAGATACGCAGTATTTT. The J gene is TRBJ2-3, the V gene TRBV7-8; tentative D call: TRBD2 (6 bases). V was cut by 6 bases and J by 0 bases, with 10 bases left in between. Germline-derived CDR1 and CDR2 are SGHVS and FQNEAQ. The CDR3 extends over 14 amino acids.

The chain employs TRBV6-1 and TRBJ1-5, with D unresolved. This CDR3 contains 17 residues. Trimming stripped 2 bases from V and 3 bases from J, with 17 bases between. The germline CDR1 and CDR2 sequences are MNHNS and SASEGT. The CDR3 region has the DNA TGTGCCAGCAGTGAATTTGGAGGGAGTAAGGTCAATCAGCCCCAGCATTTT. As protein: CASSEFGGSKVNQPQHF.

The chain couples TRBV27 to TRBJ1-2; D possibly corresponds to TRBD1 (5 bases). From germline, CDR1 is MNHEY and CDR2 SMNVEV (reference sequence). The CDR3 sequence is 14 residues long. Trimming took 0 bases from V and 7 from J, leaving 12 bases between them. The CDR3 loop is CASSLSMARVGYTF. The CDR3 region has the DNA TGTGCCAGCAGTTTATCGATGGCCAGGGTTGGCTACACCTTC.

The V and J genes are TRBV15 and TRBJ2-3; D ambiguous. This CDR3 comprises 12 residues. CDR1 LNHNV and CDR2 YYDKDF come from the germline V gene (reference sequence). V was pared by 6 bases and J by 7 bases, with 11 bases between. The CDR3 loop is CATSTLLYTQYF. CDR3 bases: TGTGCCACCAGTACATTGTTATATACGCAGTATTTT.

The rearrangement links TRBV30 to TRBJ1-1, with TRBD1 matching 8 bases. The CDR3 has 13 amino acids. Looked up from germline, CDR1 is GTSNPN and CDR2 is SVGIG (reference sequence). V lost 7 bases and J lost 0; bases outside the gene matches: 4. CDR3: CASTGALNTEAFF. The CDR3 nucleotides read TGTGCCTCGACAGGGGCCCTGAACACTGAAGCTTTCTTT.